This T cell receptor beta chain was identified in a study of CD8 T cells in Susac syndrome. An amount of RNA that ranged from roughly 0.45 to 1 ug was reverse transcribed with random hexamers. With immunoSEQ multiplex PCR, TCR beta CDR3 was amplified across 54 Vbeta and 13 Jbeta. Using its own MiXCR run on the immunoSEQ multiplex PCR reads, TCRdb lists one record per CDR3 protein. Of 150,000 to 200,000 distinct CDR3 sequences detected, approximately 93% appear once; the ten largest clones hold around 0.093%. CDR1 and CDR2 from the germline V gene are SGHRS and YFSETQ. V dropped 3 bases and J dropped 1; count of bases not matched to a gene: 2. The CDR3 extends over 16 amino acids. This clonotype has more than one count but fewer than ten.

The material sequenced was CD4+ T cells from PBMCs. The source of this sequence is a human donor with multiple sclerosis. This sequence joins TRBV5-1 and TRBJ2-3, with 13 bases lining up with TRBD2. For the CDR3, the DNA is TGCGCCAGCAGCTACGGACTAGCGGGAGGCACAGATACGCAGTATTTT. This sequence encodes CASSYGLAGGTDTQYF.